This paragraph covers one T cell receptor (beta chain) sequence. What it binds is unknown. This specimen belongs to a study of graft-versus-host responses after intestinal transplantation. Germline CDR1 SGHTA, CDR2 FQGNSA. Trimming removed 1 base from V and 3 bases from J, with 13 bases in between. The CDR3 has 15 amino acids. Assay: immunoSEQ multiplex PCR; the TCRdb copy retains only in-frame clones and omits some. The table shows approximately 82,000 clones, with roughly 91% occurring only once. This specimen was unstimulated CD4+ T cells sorted from spleen or lymph node cells, taken before intestinal transplant. The TCR sequence derives from a human donor who received an intestinal transplant. V usage is TRBV7-2 and J usage is TRBJ2-7; D may be TRBD2 (5 bases). The CDR3 region is CASSLVGAGDYEQYF. CDR3 bases: TGTGCCAGCAGCTTAGTCGGAGCCGGGGACTACGAGCAGTACTTC. Looking up the rest from reference TRBV7-2 and TRBJ2-7 gives the full variable domain: GAGVSQSPSNKVTEKGKDVELRCDPISGHTALYWYRQSLGQGLEFLIYFQGNSAPDKSGLPSDRFSAERTGGSVSTLTIQRTQQEDSAVYLCASSLVGAGDYEQYFGPGTRLTVT.